This TCR beta chain was found in a study of T cell repertoires in cytomegalovirus infection. This clonotype was found many times. Its antigen is unidentified. Germline lookup yields CDR1 SGHTA and CDR2 FQGTGA. V was cut by 5 bases and J by 0 bases, with 11 bases left in between. The CDR3 is made up of 15 amino acids. TCRdb recomputed calls from the reads with MiXCR, one row per CDR3 protein. The sample contains approximately 70,000 distinct CDR3 sequences, approximately 22% of which appear only once. This TCR was sampled from a human donor in good health (CMV status not recorded). Some clones in this sample may be carry-over from other donors' samples. The V gene is TRBV7-3, the J gene TRBJ2-1; D call uncertain. The sequenced sample consisted of PBMCs, sequenced either directly or after in vitro stimulation (not recorded which). In DNA, the CDR3 is TGTGCCAGCAGCAACGCGGCCAGCTCCTACAATGAGCAGTTCTTC. The encoded protein is CASSNAASSYNEQFF.